This note documents a single TCR beta chain sequence. Its antigen remains unknown. These data belong to a study of cytomegalovirus exposure and HLA in healthy donors. Whole-study findings and limits: Relative to the approximately 630-donor mean, N-insertions were reportedly fewer in an Asian-associated ancestry cluster in a later analysis. Productive rates of about 90% or about 30% were seen for most TCR beta V segments in an earlier analysis. Further analysis was carried out later, and it showed several of the most significant clusters appearing linked to common viral pathogens.

Trimming at V came to 6 bases and at J to 7 bases, leaving 5 bases not matched to a gene. CDR3 size: 14 residues. The germline V gene has CDR1 MNHEY and CDR2 SVGAGI. Primers for the PCR totalled 60 Vbeta and 13 Jbeta. In the original analysis: A later analysis counted around 80 million unique TCR beta chains, about 10 million shared. TCRdb's table, derived via immunoSEQ multiplex PCR, lists solely in-frame clones and lacks some. V, J and clone size are taken as reported in that table, and D and trimming were inferred from the DNA itself. This table has 60,000 to 70,000 clones, 80% appearing once. The sequence derives from a woman aged 25 to 45 in good health and CMV-seronegative. The sample taken for sequencing was PBMCs. J is TRBJ1-6 and V is TRBV6-5; 8 positions agree with TRBD1. The DNA for the CDR3 is TGTGCCAGCAGCAGGACAGGGAAAAATTCACCCCTCCACTTT. Encoded protein: CASSRTGKNSPLHF.